This record concerns one T cell receptor beta chain sequence. The data derive from a study of blood T cell repertoires in COVID-19. Whole-study context: Donors in the United States, Italy and Spain gave samples during acute or convalescent COVID-19.

The recovered donors of Cohort 3 showed two negative PCRs, clearance, or symptom resolution. Trimming stripped 1 base from V and 4 bases from J, with 7 bases between. The CDR3 contains 13 residues. In the authors' methods: Using reference gene primer amplification, nucleated cell counts were estimated. This table comes from immunoSEQ multiplex PCR, and its TCRdb copy is limited to in-frame clones, with some not included. V and J calls plus clone size are reproduced from that table; the DNA served to infer D and trimming. The data show approximately 240,000 clones, with 75% to 95% seen just once and approximately 2% held by the top ten.

The rearrangement joins TRBV12-3 or TRBV12-4 to TRBJ1-1, with D uncertain. This receptor was taken from a young woman who had recovered from COVID-19. Sequenced input: PBMCs or T cells enriched from blood (not recorded which). In nucleotides, the CDR3 is TGTGCCAGCAGTTTAGGGGGAGGCACTGAAGCTTTCTTT. It specifies CASSLGGGTEAFF.